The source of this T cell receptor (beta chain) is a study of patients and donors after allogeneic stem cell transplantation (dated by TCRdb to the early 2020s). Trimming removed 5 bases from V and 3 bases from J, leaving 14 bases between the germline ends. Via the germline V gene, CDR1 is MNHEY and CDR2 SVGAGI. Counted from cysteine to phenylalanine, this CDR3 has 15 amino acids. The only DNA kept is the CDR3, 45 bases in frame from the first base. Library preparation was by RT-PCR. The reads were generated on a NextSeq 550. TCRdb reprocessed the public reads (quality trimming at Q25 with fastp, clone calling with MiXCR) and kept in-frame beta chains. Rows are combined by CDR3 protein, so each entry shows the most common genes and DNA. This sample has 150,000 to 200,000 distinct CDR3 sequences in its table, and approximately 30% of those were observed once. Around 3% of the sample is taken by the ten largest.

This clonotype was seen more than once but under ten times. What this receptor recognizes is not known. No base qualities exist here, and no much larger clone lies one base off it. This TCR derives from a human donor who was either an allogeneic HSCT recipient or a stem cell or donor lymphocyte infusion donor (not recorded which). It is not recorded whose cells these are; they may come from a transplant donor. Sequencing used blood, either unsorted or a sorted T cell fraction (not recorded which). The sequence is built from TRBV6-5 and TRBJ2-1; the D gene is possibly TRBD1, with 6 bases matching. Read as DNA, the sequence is TGTGCCAGCAGTGATACAGGGTGGTTCTACAATGAGCAGTTCTTC. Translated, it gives CASSDTGWFYNEQFF.